The present entry profiles one T cell receptor beta chain with its context. Which antigen it targets is not known. There are no base qualities to consult, and no much larger clone falls within one base. The data originate from a study of blood T cell repertoires in COVID-19 (TCRdb year 2020). Concerning the study at large: Samples from collaborators originated in the United States, Italy and Spain and spanned both the acute and convalescent phases of COVID-19. The material from the prospective study consisted of cDNA or gDNA derived from T cells, B-cell-depleted T cells, or PBMCs. Subjects who had been exposed to COVID-19, were actively infected with it, or had recovered from it provided the deeply sampled blood TCRbeta repertoires that made up the dataset. The repertoires were released in a freely available public database intended as a resource for research on the immune response to SARS-CoV-2. Samples were obtained from the ongoing ImmuneRACE study (first 160 participants) and from 1,254 subjects provided by 6 global collaborators. The sample metadata nearly always contained a de-identified subject ID, COVID-19 status, age in years and sex. Where HLA class I and class II types were available, the types were taken from metadata supplied by the sample provider, not from assay-based typing.

Paper-wide results and their limitations: The quantity of clinical and demographic metadata differed by source and by participant and was supplied without curation.

Enrolling through a virtual design, the prospective study's participants ranged in age from roughly 18 to 89 years and lived across roughly 23 United States geographic areas. To assign participants to cohorts, the prospective study relied on clinical history that participants themselves reported in a screening survey and a study questionnaire. In the prospective study, mobile phlebotomists collected whole blood, serum and a nasopharyngeal or oropharyngeal swab from each participant. Additional blood draws and questionnaires over an approximately 2-month period could optionally be provided by prospective study participants. Blood samples from the prospective study were shipped frozen or at room temperature prior to DNA extraction. TCRbeta CDR3 regions were amplified from genomic DNA by means of the immunoSEQ Assay, a bias-controlled multiplex PCR. For the original study's pipeline: The number of nucleated cells in each sample was estimated by amplification of reference gene primers within the assay. To quantify the absolute abundance of each unique TCRbeta CDR3 rearrangement, sequence reads were collapsed and filtered. For each sample, productive Simpson clonality was calculated as the square root of Simpson's diversity index over productive rearrangements. Entries here come from immuneACCESS through TCRdb and include only in-frame sequences with V and J called. Some clones fail to appear in such tables; in the studies checked, an unresolved V gene covers under half of the shortfall, and the cause of the remainder is unknown. V and J calls and clone size are as listed in that table; D and trimming were resolved from the DNA. The sample contains 290,000 or so clones, around 89% of them found a single time. The ten largest account for around 4.5% of the sample.

The receptor's source is a woman younger than 35 with acute COVID-19. The source material was PBMCs or T cells enriched from blood (not recorded which).

The sequenced DNA: TGTGCCAGCAACTCCGGGAACACCAATTCACCCCTCCACTTT. It translates to CASNSGNTNSPLHF. This receptor chain uses TRBV28 and TRBJ1-6; confidence is insufficient to name the D gene. V is shortened by 7 bases, J by 7 bases, and the region joining them spans 14 bases. The germline V gene supplies CDR1 MDHEN and CDR2 SYDVKM. Measured from the cysteine to the phenylalanine, the CDR3 is 14 residues long. Solely the CDR3 DNA is kept, with 42 bases framed from the first base.